Shown below are 30 T cell receptor beta chains from a single sample sequenced in a study of beta chain features in type 1 diabetes. Study outcomes and limitations: Moderately but significantly shorter TCRB CDR3s were found in Type 1 diabetes patients in all four CD4+ subsets.

Expressed TCRB transcripts were sequenced because the isolated RNA had all been reverse transcribed beforehand. Repertoires were generated with immunoSEQ multiplex PCR, while TCRdb's copy carries only in-frame clones and drops some. The table has 150,000 to 200,000 clones, roughly 60% seen once. For these TCRs, the target antigens are not known. The sample comprised naive CD4+ T cells from blood. The receptor source for this set is a man younger than 45 with type 1 diabetes.

The chain has TRBV11-2 and TRBJ2-1, with TRBD2 identical over 11 bases. Losses at the gene ends were 4 bases for V and 1 base for J; bases not matched to a gene: 3. Looked up from germline, CDR1 is SGHAT and CDR2 is FQNNGV. The length of the CDR3 is 16 residues. The CDR3: CASSYLAGGSYNEQFF. CDR3 DNA: TGTGCCAGCAGCTACCTAGCGGGGGGATCCTACAATGAGCAGTTCTTC.

V is TRBV15 and J is TRBJ2-5; tentatively, D is TRBD2 (7 bases). Germline V lookup: CDR1 LNHNV, CDR2 YYDKDF (reference sequence). This CDR3 is built from 15 residues. Trimming removed 8 bases at V and 5 bases at J, with 21 bases between. CDR3 in DNA: TGTGCCACCCGCAAGGGGGGGATTCCCCAGGAGACCCAGTACTTC. Protein: CATRKGGIPQETQYF.

The chain couples TRBV25-1 to TRBJ2-1, with 8 bases aligning to TRBD2. V lost 4 bases to trimming and J lost 4 bases; unmatched junction nucleotides: 6. From germline, CDR1 is MGHDK and CDR2 SYGVNS. This CDR3 spans 15 amino acids. The CDR3 is CASSGTSHYYNEQFF. The CDR3 bases are TGTGCCAGCAGTGGGACTAGCCATTATTACAATGAGCAGTTCTTC.

The chain carries TRBV25-1 and TRBJ1-2; D ambiguous. V shed 4 bases and J shed 4 bases, with 7 bases lying between them. Germline lookup yields CDR1 MGHDK and CDR2 SYGVNS. CDR3 size: 12 residues. CDR3 bases: TGTGCCAGCAGTGGTAACACCTATGGCTACACCTTC. Translated, it gives CASSGNTYGYTF.

The rearrangement joins TRBV12-5 to TRBJ1-2; no clear D. Looked up from germline, CDR1 is LGHNT and CDR2 is FRNRAP. V was clipped by 5 bases and J by 1 base, with 11 bases between them. This CDR3 contains 14 residues. CDR3 in DNA: TGTGCTAGTGGTAGCGCAGAGATTAACTATGGCTACACCTTC. Translating it yields CASGSAEINYGYTF.

The CDR3 reads CAWSVYEYGYTF. The CDR3 region has the DNA TGTGCCTGGAGTGTATACGAGTATGGCTACACCTTC. This chain links TRBV30 with TRBJ1-2; D unresolved. The germline CDR1 and CDR2 sequences are GTSNPN and SVGIG (reference sequence). The CDR3 totals 12 residues. Between the trimmed V and J ends, which lost 0 bases and 5 bases, there was a span of 7 bases. Full variable domain (rest looked up from reference TRBV30 and TRBJ1-2): SQTIHQWPATLVQPVGSPLSLECTVEGTSNPNLYWYRQAAGRGLQLLFYSVGIGQISSEVPQNLSASRPQDRQFILSSKKLLLSDSGFYLCAWSVYEYGYTFGSGTRLTVV.

This clone was recorded a few times. This chain joins TRBV11-2 and TRBJ2-3; D gene unclear. The length of the CDR3 is 13 residues. CDR1 and CDR2 (germline): SGHAT, FQNNGV. Trimming pared 6 bases from V and 2 bases from J, leaving 9 bases between. The CDR3 sequence: CASSLLATDTQYF. The CDR3 DNA reads TGTGCCAGCAGTTTGTTGGCCACAGATACGCAGTATTTT.

In its sample, this clone was seen a few times. DNA of the CDR3: TGCGCCAGCAGCCAAGACGGGAAGCTAGGGGACAATGAGCAGTTCTTC. Its translation: CASSQDGKLGDNEQFF. The chain carries TRBV4-3 and TRBJ2-1; the D call may be TRBD1 or TRBD2 (5 bases each). Trimming pared 0 bases from V and 5 bases from J, leaving 14 bases between. This CDR3 contains 16 residues. Germline lookup yields CDR1 LGHNA and CDR2 YSLEER.

This clone was observed a single time. V usage is TRBV14 and J usage is TRBJ2-3, with 7 nucleotides matching TRBD2. This CDR3 spans 15 amino acids. Germline V lookup: CDR1 SGHDN, CDR2 FVKESK. Germline trimming cut 2 bases from V and 4 bases from J; bases unmatched to any gene: 6. The CDR3 here is CASSQRTTSADTQYF. DNA for the CDR3: TGTGCCAGCAGCCAAAGGACCACTAGCGCAGATACGCAGTATTTT.

The J gene is TRBJ2-4, the V gene TRBV29-1; D ambiguous. The V end was cut by 6 bases, the J end by 8 bases, with 23 bases between. From germline, CDR1 is SQVTM and CDR2 ANQGSEA. This CDR3 is built from 15 residues. CDR3 DNA: TGCAGCGTCTGCGCAGATAACGGGCGACGGGACATTCAGTACTTC. Translation: CSVCADNGRRDIQYF. Full variable domain (outside the CDR3, taken from reference TRBV29-1 and TRBJ2-4): SAVISQKPSRDICQRGTSLTIQCQVDSQVTMMFWYRQQPGQSLTLIATANQGSEATYESGFVIDKFPISRPNLTFSTLTVSNMSPEDSSIYLCSVCADNGRRDIQYFGAGTRLSVL.

This chain links TRBV15 with TRBJ2-7, with D uncertain. V was clipped by 0 bases and J by 0 bases, with 6 bases between them. There are 14 residues in the CDR3. Germline-derived CDR1 and CDR2 are LNHNV and YYDKDF (reference sequence). This chain's CDR3 is CATSRDAVSYEQYF. CDR3 DNA: TGTGCCACCAGCAGAGATGCAGTCTCCTACGAGCAGTACTTC.

This clone turned up a few times. The chain has TRBV7-9 and TRBJ1-4; D might be TRBD1 (5 bases). The CDR3 is 15 amino acids. The V and J ends lost 5 bases and 7 bases respectively, with 17 bases between them. Germline V gene sequence: CDR1 SEHNR, CDR2 FQNEAQ (reference sequence). The CDR3 protein is CASSLGTGMGEKLFF. The CDR3, as DNA: TGTGCCAGCAGCCTTGGGACCGGGATGGGTGAAAAACTGTTTTTT.

This chain connects TRBV7-9 to TRBJ2-5, with D unclear. V was pared by 4 bases and J by 2 bases, with 2 bases between. From germline, CDR1 is SEHNR and CDR2 FQNEAQ (reference sequence). This CDR3 spans 11 amino acids. DNA of the CDR3: TGTGCCAGCAGCTATCAAGAGACCCAGTACTTC. This sequence encodes CASSYQETQYF.

This sequence joins TRBV4-3 and TRBJ2-1, with 7 positions matching TRBD1. Germline CDR1 LGHNA, CDR2 YSLEER. This CDR3 has 17 amino acids. V dropped 0 bases and J dropped 4; count of bases not matched to a gene: 9. The CDR3 protein is CASSQDNWDSPYNEQFF. For the CDR3, the DNA is TGCGCCAGCAGCCAAGATAACTGGGACAGCCCTTACAATGAGCAGTTCTTC.

This clone came up a few times. The V gene is TRBV4-2, the J gene TRBJ2-7; weak D call: TRBD1 (5 bases). This CDR3 is built from 14 residues. The V end was cut by 3 bases, the J end by 4 bases, with 13 bases between. Germline values: CDR1 LGHNA, CDR2 YNFKEQ. The CDR3 DNA is TGTGCCAGCAGCCAGGACCTAGGGGTGTACGAGCAGTACTTC. Protein: CASSQDLGVYEQYF.

The chain carries TRBV29-1 and TRBJ2-1; D gene ambiguous. The CDR3 extends over 15 amino acids. V lost 3 bases, J lost 0 bases, and 12 bases lay in between. CDR1 SQVTM and CDR2 ANQGSEA come from the germline V gene. CDR3 coding DNA: TGCAGCGTTGAGTGGGGTTCGAGCTCCTACAATGAGCAGTTCTTC. This codes for CSVEWGSSSYNEQFF.

The sample holds a few counts of this clone. The gene calls are TRBV29-1 and TRBJ2-5, with a weak D call TRBD2 (5 bases). This CDR3 contains 11 residues. The germline CDR1 and CDR2 sequences are SQVTM and ANQGSEA. V was clipped by 6 bases and J by 5 bases, with 10 bases between them. CDR3 sequence: CSVRVRETQYF. The CDR3 bases are TGCAGCGTGAGGGTACGGGAGACCCAGTACTTC.

As to this clone: At one of its ends the junction is not consistent with the germline gene, which may arise from a read error. This chain uses TRBV4-1 with TRBJ2-7; TRBD2 aligns across 8 bases. The CDR3 extends over 17 amino acids. The germline CDR1 and CDR2 sequences are MGHRA and YSYEKL. In nucleotides, the CDR3 is TGCGCCAGCAGCCAAGATAAGGGTCGGGGGGGCTCCCACGAGCAGTACTTC. This gives the protein CASSQDKGRGGSHEQYF.

The chain couples TRBV2 to TRBJ2-5; D may be TRBD1 (6 bases). Germline V gives CDR1 SNHLY, CDR2 FYNNEI. The CDR3 is made up of 14 amino acids. V was shortened by 5 bases and J by 2 bases, with 12 bases between the two germline ends. This CDR3 is CASSRRQEQETQYF. CDR3 bases: TGTGCCAGCAGTCGACGACAGGAACAAGAGACCCAGTACTTC. Filled out from reference TRBV2 and TRBJ2-5, the complete variable domain reads EPEVTQTPSHQVTQMGQEVILRCVPISNHLYFYWYRQILGQKVEFLVSFYNNEISEKSEIFDDQFSVERPDGSNFTLKIRSTKLEDSAMYFCASSRRQEQETQYFGPGTRLLVL.

The V and J genes are TRBV30 and TRBJ2-7; D ambiguous. The V and J ends lost 5 bases and 0 bases respectively, with 17 bases between them. The CDR3 runs 15 residues. Germline values: CDR1 GTSNPN, CDR2 SVGIG (reference sequence). CDR3 region: CAWGPLGYGSYEQYF. CDR3 sequence (DNA): TGTGCCTGGGGACCCTTGGGGTACGGCTCCTACGAGCAGTACTTC.

This clone was observed a few times. The rearrangement uses TRBV29-1 and TRBJ2-3; weak D call: TRBD1 (5 bases). Trimming shortened V by 5 bases and J by 1 base, and 13 bases separated the two germline ends. CDR1 and CDR2 (germline): SQVTM, ANQGSEA. The CDR3 has 14 residues. DNA for the CDR3: TGCAGCGTTAGATGGGGCTTGGGCACAGATACGCAGTATTTT. This codes for CSVRWGLGTDTQYF.

This rearrangement joins TRBV4-1 to TRBJ2-7; D is undetermined. The CDR3 has 17 amino acids. The V end was cut by 1 base, the J end by 7 bases, with 23 bases between. Germline loops: CDR1 MGHRA, CDR2 YSYEKL. DNA of the CDR3: TGCGCCAGCAGCCAAGTCGGGCGTAAATGGAAGGAGAGGGAGCAGTACTTC. It yields the protein CASSQVGRKWKEREQYF.

This chain uses TRBV9 with TRBJ2-6; TRBD1 matches 9 bases. Losses at the gene ends were 0 bases for V and 0 bases for J; bases not matched to a gene: 4. The CDR3 consists of 18 residues. The germline V gene encodes CDR1 SGDLS and CDR2 YYNGEE. This CDR3 reads CASSVGDRDPSGANVLTF. CDR3 DNA: TGTGCCAGCAGCGTAGGGGACAGGGACCCCTCTGGGGCCAACGTCCTGACTTTC.

CDR3 nucleotides: TGCAGCGTTGAAAGGGGGCAGGGGCACGACAATGAGCAGTTCTTC. Translation gives CSVERGQGHDNEQFF. V gene TRBV29-1 combines with J gene TRBJ2-1; 7 bases map to TRBD1. CDR3 length: 15 residues. CDR1 is SQVTM, CDR2 ANQGSEA, per germline. Trimming cost V 2 bases and J 5 bases; bases outside gene matches: 9.

The chain employs TRBV7-2 and TRBJ2-3; TRBD1 matches at 9 bases. The ends lost 7 bases at V and 4 bases at J; junction bases unmatched: 12. This CDR3 contains 16 residues. CDR1 is SGHTA and CDR2 is FQGNSA in the germline V gene. CDR3: CASNFLGTGSADTQYF. For the CDR3, the DNA is TGTGCCAGCAACTTTCTAGGGACAGGGTCGGCAGATACGCAGTATTTT.

The J gene is TRBJ2-7, the V gene TRBV28, with TRBD2 as a possible D gene (5 bases). Trimming left V 7 bases short and J 0 bases short, with 16 bases between. Germline CDR1 MDHEN, CDR2 SYDVKM. This CDR3 has 15 residues. CDR3 DNA sequence: TGTGCCAGCACCCTCCGGGATTTTAACTCCTACGAGCAGTACTTC. It specifies CASTLRDFNSYEQYF. Variable domain in full (rest from reference TRBV28 and TRBJ2-7): DVKVTQSSRYLVKRTGEKVFLECVQDMDHENMFWYRQDPGLGLRLIYFSYDVKMKEKGDIPEGYSVSREKKERFSLILESASTNQTSMYLCASTLRDFNSYEQYFGPGTRLTVT.

This clone was counted once. This chain connects TRBV29-1 to TRBJ1-5; TRBD1 matches at 8 bases. The V gene's germline CDR1 is SQVTM and CDR2 ANQGSEA. V lost 6 bases, J lost 5 bases, and 9 bases stayed unmatched. The CDR3 has 14 residues. CDR3 sequence: CSVVDRATDQPQHF. The CDR3 DNA reads TGCAGCGTCGTGGACAGGGCGACGGATCAGCCCCAGCATTTT.

The chain employs TRBV29-1 and TRBJ2-3; perhaps TRBD1 as D (6 bases). The V end lost 5 bases, the J end lost 2 bases, and 17 bases lay between the germline ends. The germline CDR1 and CDR2 sequences are SQVTM and ANQGSEA. This CDR3 is 15 amino acids long. CDR3 region: CSVRFVRGVTDTQYF. The DNA of the CDR3 is TGCAGCGTTCGATTCGTCAGGGGAGTCACAGATACGCAGTATTTT.

The genes are TRBV29-1 and TRBJ2-7, with D maybe TRBD1 (5 bases). The CDR3 runs to 11 residues. The germline CDR1 and CDR2 sequences are SQVTM and ANQGSEA. With 6 bases removed from V and 6 bases from J, the gap between germline ends came to 12 bases. This CDR3 is CSVQGTLEQYF. CDR3 coding DNA: TGCAGCGTCCAGGGAACACTCGAGCAGTACTTC.

J is TRBJ2-1 and V is TRBV7-9, with 10 bases matching TRBD1. The CDR3 runs to 15 residues. In germline, CDR1 is SEHNR, CDR2 FQNEAQ (reference sequence). With 5 bases clipped from V and 5 bases from J, the junction kept 6 bases outside the gene matches. The CDR3 protein is CASSKAGQGNNEQFF. The DNA for the CDR3 is TGTGCCAGCAGCAAAGCGGGACAGGGGAACAATGAGCAGTTCTTC.